The rows below give T cell receptor beta chains drawn from one sample of a study of cytomegalovirus exposure and HLA in healthy donors. Profiling relied on immunoSEQ multiplex PCR, and the TCRdb table lists in-frame clones only, not all of them. The data contain about 180,000 clones, more than 70% of them singletons. Sequencing was carried out using PBMCs. Receptors were obtained from a girl between 10 and 17 years old in good health and CMV-seropositive. CDR3s include the opening cysteine and the closing phenylalanine or tryptophan. A D gene is named only where the DNA matches it firmly. Size is stated for part of the rows, as once, few or many counts, or as a class when the clone is expanded.

j_gene,d_gene,v_gene,len,abundance,CDR3nt,CDR3aa
TRBJ2-7,.,TRBV7-9,12,.,TGTGCCAGCAGCTTAGCGGGGGCCGAGCAGTACTTC,CASSLAGAEQYF
TRBJ1-2,.,TRBV18,15,.,TGTGCCAGCTCACTTAGGGGCCTGGCCCTCTATGGCTACACCTTC,CASSLRGLALYGYTF
TRBJ1-2,.,TRBV29-1,14,.,TGCAGCGCTGGGGCAAGTGGCAGGGCGGATGGCTACACCTTC,CSAGASGRADGYTF
TRBJ2-7,.,TRBV6-1,14,.,TGTGCCAGCACTCCCAGGGTGGGCTCCTACGAGCAGTACTTC,CASTPRVGSYEQYF
TRBJ1-6,.,TRBV19,15,.,TGTGCCAGTAGTAGAGGACAGACGAATAATTCACCCCTCCACTTT,CASSRGQTNNSPLHF
TRBJ2-1,TRBD1,TRBV7-9,14,.,TGTGCCAGCAGCCGACTAGGGACAGGTGATGAGCAGTTCTTC,CASSRLGTGDEQFF
TRBJ2-1,.,TRBV27,12,.,TGTGCCAGCAGTTTAGTCGGCAATGAGCAGTTCTTC,CASSLVGNEQFF
TRBJ2-2,TRBD2,TRBV5-1,15,.,TGCGCCAGCAGCTGGGGACTAGCGGGACTCGGGGAGCTGTTTTTT,CASSWGLAGLGELFF
TRBJ1-1,TRBD1,TRBV5-1,14,.,TGCGCCAGCAGCCTGGACAGGGTGGGGACTGAAGCTTTCTTT,CASSLDRVGTEAFF
TRBJ2-7,.,TRBV5-1,16,few,TGCGCCAGCAGCTTGTTGGGGGCTGGGCTCACCTACGAGCAGTACTTC,CASSLLGAGLTYEQYF
TRBJ1-2,TRBD1,TRBV15,14,.,TGTGCCACCAGCAGGGGACAGGGGAACTATGGCTACACCTTC,CATSRGQGNYGYTF
TRBJ1-2,TRBD1,TRBV6-1,13,few,TGTGCCAGCAGTGAAGGAACAGGGGCTGGCTACACCTTC,CASSEGTGAGYTF
TRBJ2-2,TRBD2,TRBV7-3,18,.,TGTGCCAGCAGCTTAGGAGTGGTGGCGGGAGGAGAAACCGGGGAGCTGTTTTTT,CASSLGVVAGGETGELFF
TRBJ1-5,TRBD1,TRBV2,16,.,TGTGCCAGCAGGCCGATGGACAGGGCGGACAATCAGCCCCAGCATTTT,CASRPMDRADNQPQHF
TRBJ2-1,.,TRBV2,12,.,TGTGCCAGCAGTGGAGGAGGCGGTGAGCAGTTCTTC,CASSGGGGEQFF
TRBJ1-1,.,TRBV19,14,.,TGTGCCAGTACCGCCAGAGGGGGAAACACTGAAGCTTTCTTT,CASTARGGNTEAFF